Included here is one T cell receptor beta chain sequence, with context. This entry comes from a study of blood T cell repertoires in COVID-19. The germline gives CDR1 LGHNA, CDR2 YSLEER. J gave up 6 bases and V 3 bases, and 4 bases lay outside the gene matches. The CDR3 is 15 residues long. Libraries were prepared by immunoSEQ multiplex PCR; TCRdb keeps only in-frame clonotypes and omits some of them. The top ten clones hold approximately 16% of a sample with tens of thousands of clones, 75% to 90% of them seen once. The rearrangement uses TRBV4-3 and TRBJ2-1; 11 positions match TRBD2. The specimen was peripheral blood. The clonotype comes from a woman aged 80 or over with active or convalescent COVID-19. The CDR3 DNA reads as TGCGCCAGCAGCCACGTACTAGCGGGAGCCAATGAGCAGTTCTTC. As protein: CASSHVLAGANEQFF.